Listed here are 2 T cell receptor beta chains from one sample, sequenced in a study of molecular identifiers for immune sequencing clone quantification. Each CDR3 protein gets one entry after TCRdb re-called the PCR reads with MiXCR. Among some 10,000 distinct CDR3 sequences listed, roughly 19% were seen once. Source material: naive CD8+ T cells from blood, with Jurkat cell RNA spiked in. Documented subset: FACS-sorted CD8+CD4-CCR7+CD45RA+ naive T cells. The source of these receptors is a human donor in good health. Some libraries in this study had Jurkat cell RNA spiked in.

This clonotype qualifies as medium-sized. The rearrangement uses TRBV6-5 and TRBJ2-7, with D possibly TRBD1 on 6 matching bases. Looked up from germline, CDR1 is MNHEY and CDR2 is SVGAGI. Trimming stripped 2 bases from V and 7 bases from J, with 15 bases between. The length of the CDR3 is 14 residues. The CDR3 loop is CASSYTRSGTEQYF. CDR3 bases: TGTGCCAGCAGTTACACGAGATCGGGGACAGAGCAGTACTTC.

Turning to this clonotype: The junction departs from the called germline gene at one end, perhaps through a read error. The V call is TRBV28, the J call TRBJ1-5, with 8 bases that match TRBD1. Germline loops: CDR1 MDHEN, CDR2 SYDVKM. This CDR3 spans 14 amino acids. The CDR3 loop is CAGSQTQGGQPQHF. The CDR3 DNA follows: TGTGCCGGCAGTCAAACACAGGGGGGTCAGCCCCAGCATTTT.